This T cell receptor beta chain is drawn from a study of blood T cell repertoires in COVID-19. Study background: T cells, B-cell-depleted T cells, or PBMCs provided the cDNA or gDNA that served as material.

Authors' analysis steps: Amplified reference gene primers provided the basis for estimating nucleated cell counts. TCRdb's copy holds only in-frame clones and misses some; the assay was immunoSEQ multiplex PCR. V, J and clone size are taken as reported in that table, and D and trimming were inferred from the DNA itself. Among roughly 350,000 clones, about 90% were seen once, and the ten largest hold roughly 3.5%. CDR3 length: 14 amino acids. Germline values: CDR1 MNHEY, CDR2 SVGEGT. V was clipped by 5 bases and J by 4 bases; unmatched bases: 5. The gene calls are TRBV6-2 or TRBV6-3 and TRBJ2-1, with TRBD2 matching 7 bases. Sequenced input: peripheral blood. The TCR originated in a woman younger than 30 who had recovered from COVID-19. The CDR3 region has the DNA TGTGCCAGCAGTGCTAGCGGCGTTTACAATGAGCAGTTCTTC. Protein product: CASSASGVYNEQFF.